Detailed here is one TCR beta chain. Its antigen is currently unknown. This specimen belongs to a study of vaccination and CD4 T cells after COVID-19. Treatment here: roughly nine-day PBMC culture with coronavirus spike peptide pools or control peptides (ViraFEST assay). Before TCRs were sequenced, ViraFEST expanded antigen-specific T cells with peptide pools. The Oncomine TCR Beta short-read assay was applied to DNA of cultured CD4+ T cells. TCRdb re-called the PCR reads through MiXCR, storing one row per CDR3 protein. The sample has roughly 14,000 distinct CDR3 sequences; 52% are singletons. This CDR3 contains 16 residues. With V trimmed by 4 bases and J by 5 bases, 7 bases remained unmatched. General study points: Nearly all convalescent vaccine-specific clones, 304 of 307, recognized only SARS-CoV-2 spike. In convalescent patients, a median around 87% of reactive clones appeared only post-vaccination.

The sequence came from a human donor who had recovered from COVID-19. Sequenced material: CD4+ T cells from blood, cultured in vitro. The chain carries TRBV12-3 or TRBV12-4 and TRBJ2-1, with 11 bases lining up with TRBD2. CDR3 DNA sequence: TGTGCCAGCAGTTCGATAGCGGGGGGGCCTAACAATGAGCAGTTCTTC. This encodes CASSSIAGGPNNEQFF.